Given below is one TCR beta chain in context. This sample was included in a study of T cells in Graves' hyperthyroidism and ophthalmopathy. Ophthalmopathy cases met thresholds of Clinical Activity Score at least 3, NOSPECS grade at least 4 and duration under 3 months. Clinical symptoms, serum thyroxine and TRAb, thyroid ultrasound and orbital computed tomography together formed the diagnostic basis. RNA transcripts provided the source from which TCR beta CDR3 regions were amplified. Carried out on the TCR CDR3, a first-round RT-PCR used the HTBI primer set. TCRdb analysed the multiplex PCR reads with MiXCR anew, one entry per CDR3 protein. The sample comprises over 400,000 distinct CDR3 sequences, roughly 14% of which are singletons, and less than 15% rests with the top ten. Sequencing input: blood. The TCR was taken from a man between 18 and 35 years old with Graves' ophthalmopathy.

As DNA, the CDR3 is TGCGCCAGCAGTCCACAGGTGGGCACAGATACGCAGTATTTT. This encodes CASSPQVGTDTQYF. The J gene is TRBJ2-3, the V gene TRBV10-1; perhaps TRBD1 as D (5 bases). This CDR3 is 14 amino acids long. V lost 5 bases and J 1 base, leaving 10 bases between the germline ends. The germline gives CDR1 WNHNN, CDR2 SYGVQD (reference sequence).